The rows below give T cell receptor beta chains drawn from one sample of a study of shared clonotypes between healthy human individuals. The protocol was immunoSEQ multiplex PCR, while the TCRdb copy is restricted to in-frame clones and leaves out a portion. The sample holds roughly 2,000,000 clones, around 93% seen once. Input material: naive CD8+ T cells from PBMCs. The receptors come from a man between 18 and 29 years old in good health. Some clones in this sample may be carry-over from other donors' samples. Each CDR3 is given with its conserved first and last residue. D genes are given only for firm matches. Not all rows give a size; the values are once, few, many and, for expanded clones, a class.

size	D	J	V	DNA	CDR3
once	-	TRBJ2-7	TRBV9	TGTGCCAGCAGCGTAGCCCCCGGATACGAGCAGTACTTC	CASSVAPGYEQYF
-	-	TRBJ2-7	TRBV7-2	TGTGCCAGCAGCTCCCTTGACAGCCCTTACGAGCAGTACTTC	CASSSLDSPYEQYF
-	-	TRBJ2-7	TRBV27	TGTGCCAGCAGTTTATATCTGGGTGGCTACGAGCAGTACTTC	CASSLYLGGYEQYF
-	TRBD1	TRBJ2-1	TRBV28	TGTGCCAGCACCTTGGGGACAGGATCTTTGAATGAGCAGTTCTTC	CASTLGTGSLNEQFF
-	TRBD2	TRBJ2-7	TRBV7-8	TGTGCCAGCAGCTCGCCGACTAGCGGGACCTACGAGCAGTACTTC	CASSSPTSGTYEQYF
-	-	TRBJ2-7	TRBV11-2	TGTGCCAGCAGTCCCCGCCGGGCAGCATACGAGCAGTACTTC	CASSPRRAAYEQYF
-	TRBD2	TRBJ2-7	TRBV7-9	TGTGCCAGCAGCTTAGAACCTAGCGGGAGACAGTCCTACGAGCAGTACTTC	CASSLEPSGRQSYEQYF
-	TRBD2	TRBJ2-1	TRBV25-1	TGTGCCAGCAGGGGACATAGCGGGAGGGGGGACAATGAGCAGTTCTTC	CASRGHSGRGDNEQFF
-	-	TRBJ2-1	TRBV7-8	TGTGCCAGCAGCTGGAGCGGAGCCTCCTACAATGAGCAGTTCTTC	CASSWSGASYNEQFF
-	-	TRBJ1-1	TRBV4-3	TGCGCCAGCAGCCAAGGTCTCGGGGGAAACACTGAAGCTTTCTTT	CASSQGLGGNTEAFF
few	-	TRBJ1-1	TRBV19	TGTGCCAGTAGTCTCTCCCCGAGGGACACTGAAGCTTTCTTT	CASSLSPRDTEAFF